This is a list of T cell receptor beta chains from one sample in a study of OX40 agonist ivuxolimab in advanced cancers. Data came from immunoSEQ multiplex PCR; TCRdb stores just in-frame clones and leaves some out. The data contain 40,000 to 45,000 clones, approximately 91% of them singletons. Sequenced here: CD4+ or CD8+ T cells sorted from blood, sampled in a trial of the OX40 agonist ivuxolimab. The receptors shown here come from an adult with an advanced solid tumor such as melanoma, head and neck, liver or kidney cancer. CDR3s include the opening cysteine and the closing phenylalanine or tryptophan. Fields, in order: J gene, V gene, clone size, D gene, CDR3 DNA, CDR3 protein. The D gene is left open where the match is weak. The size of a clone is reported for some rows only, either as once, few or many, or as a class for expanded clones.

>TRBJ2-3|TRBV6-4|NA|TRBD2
TGTGCCAGCTCTGGACTAGCGGGAGGGCCAGATACGCAGTATTTT
CASSGLAGGPDTQYF
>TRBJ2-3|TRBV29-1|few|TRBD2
TGCAGCGTGAAGGGGGGACTAGCGGGACCCTCTAGCACAGATACGCAGTATTTT
CSVKGGLAGPSSTDTQYF
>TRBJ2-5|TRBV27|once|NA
TGTGCCAGCAGACTGGGACGGAACCAAGAGACCCAGTACTTC
CASRLGRNQETQYF
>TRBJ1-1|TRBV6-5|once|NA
TGTGCCAGCAGTCTCGCATGGAACACTGAAGCTTTCTTT
CASSLAWNTEAFF
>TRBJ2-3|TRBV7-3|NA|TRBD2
TGTGCCAGCAGCTTATGGGGACTAGCGGGAGGTAGCACAGATACGCAGTATTTT
CASSLWGLAGGSTDTQYF
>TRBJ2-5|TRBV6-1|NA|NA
TGTGCCAGCAGTGGGTATCGTCTAGAAGAGACCCAGTACTTC
CASSGYRLEETQYF
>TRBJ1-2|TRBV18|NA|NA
TGTGCCAGCTCACCACCTGACTCTGGCTACACCTTC
CASSPPDSGYTF
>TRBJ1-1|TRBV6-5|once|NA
TGTGCCAGCAGCCATAGGCAGGGGTGGCGCACTGAAGCTTTCTTT
CASSHRQGWRTEAFF
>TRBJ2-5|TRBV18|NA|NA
TGTGCCAGCTCACCGAGTTGGGAGCAGTACTTC
CASSPSWEQYF
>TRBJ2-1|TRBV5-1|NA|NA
TGCGCCAGCAGCTTCGGAGGAGACTACAATGAGCAGTTCTTC
CASSFGGDYNEQFF
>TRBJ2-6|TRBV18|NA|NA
TGTGCCAGCTCAGCTCAGGGAGCTGGGGCCAACGTCCTGACTTTC
CASSAQGAGANVLTF
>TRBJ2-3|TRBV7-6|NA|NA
TGTGCCAGCACCCAGGACGTTGTCGGCACAGATACGCAGTATTTT
CASTQDVVGTDTQYF
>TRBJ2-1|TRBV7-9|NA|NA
TGTGCCAGCAGCTTTTTTGGGGGTAGTGAGCAGTTCTTC
CASSFFGGSEQFF
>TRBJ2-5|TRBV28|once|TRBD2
TGTGCCAGCAGTCCTTGGGCGGGAGAAGAGACCCAGTACTTC
CASSPWAGEETQYF
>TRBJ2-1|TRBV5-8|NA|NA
TGTGCCAGCAGTGCCGGGAGTCTAGCGTTTATCTACAATGAGCAGTTCTTC
CASSAGSLAFIYNEQFF
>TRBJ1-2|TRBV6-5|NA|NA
TGTGCCAGCAGTTACTTGGGACAAGAAAGGGGTGGTGGCTACACCTTC
CASSYLGQERGGGYTF
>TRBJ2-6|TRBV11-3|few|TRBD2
TGTGCCAGCAGCCCGGGGGGGGCTGGGGCCAACGTCCTGACTTTC
CASSPGGAGANVLTF
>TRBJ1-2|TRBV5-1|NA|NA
TGCGCCAGCAGCTTGGGCGACTATGGCTACACCTTC
CASSLGDYGYTF
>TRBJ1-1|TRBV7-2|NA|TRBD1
TGTGCCAGCAGCTTAAGTAGGCAGGGGGTCGTGGCTTTCTTT
CASSLSRQGVVAFF
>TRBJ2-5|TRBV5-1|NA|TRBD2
TGCGCCAGCAGCTCCCACCCGGGAGGGACCCAGTACTTC
CASSSHPGGTQYF
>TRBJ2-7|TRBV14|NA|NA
TGTGCCAGCAGCCAAGCGACAGCCCAGTACTTC
CASSQATAQYF
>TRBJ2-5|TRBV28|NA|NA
TGTGCCAGCAGTTTTGTGGGGAGCAGGGAGACCCAGTACTTC
CASSFVGSRETQYF
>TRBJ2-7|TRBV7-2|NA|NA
TGTGCCAGCAGCTTCCCTAGCTACGAGCAGTACTTC
CASSFPSYEQYF